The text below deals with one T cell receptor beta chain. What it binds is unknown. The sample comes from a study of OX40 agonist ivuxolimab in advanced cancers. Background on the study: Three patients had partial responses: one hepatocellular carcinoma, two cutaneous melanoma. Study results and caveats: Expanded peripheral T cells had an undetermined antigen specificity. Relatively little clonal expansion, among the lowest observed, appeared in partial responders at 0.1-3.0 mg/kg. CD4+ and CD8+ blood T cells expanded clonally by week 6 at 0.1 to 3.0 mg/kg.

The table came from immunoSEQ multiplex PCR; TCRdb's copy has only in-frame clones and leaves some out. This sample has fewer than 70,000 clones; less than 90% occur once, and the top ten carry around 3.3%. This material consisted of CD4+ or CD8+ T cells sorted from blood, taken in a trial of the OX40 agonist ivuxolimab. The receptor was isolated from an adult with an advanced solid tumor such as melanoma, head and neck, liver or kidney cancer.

CDR3 sequence: CASSPREGHEQFF. The CDR3 DNA reads TGTGCCAGCTCACCACGGGAGGGTCATGAGCAGTTCTTC. V and J are TRBV18 and TRBJ2-1; 7 nucleotides match TRBD2. Unmatched junction bases numbered 2, after V lost 1 base and J lost 8 bases. Per the germline V gene, CDR1 is KGHSH and CDR2 is LQKENI. This CDR3 is built from 13 residues.